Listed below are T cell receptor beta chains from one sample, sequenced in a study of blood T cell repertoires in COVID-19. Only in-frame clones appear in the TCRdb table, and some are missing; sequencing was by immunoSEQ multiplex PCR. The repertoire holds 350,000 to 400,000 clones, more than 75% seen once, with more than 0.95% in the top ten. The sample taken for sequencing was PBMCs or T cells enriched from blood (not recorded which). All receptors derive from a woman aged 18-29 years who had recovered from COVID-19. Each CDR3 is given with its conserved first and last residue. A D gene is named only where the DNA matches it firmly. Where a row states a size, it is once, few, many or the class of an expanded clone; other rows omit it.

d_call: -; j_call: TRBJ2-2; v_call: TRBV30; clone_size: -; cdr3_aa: CAWSVSQVNTGELFF; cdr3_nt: TGTGCCTGGAGTGTAAGCCAGGTAAACACCGGGGAGCTGTTTTTT
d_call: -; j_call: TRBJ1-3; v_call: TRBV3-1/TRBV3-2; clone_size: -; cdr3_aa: CASSHAGDSGNTIYF; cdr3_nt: TGTGCCAGCAGCCACGCGGGGGACTCTGGAAACACCATATATTTT
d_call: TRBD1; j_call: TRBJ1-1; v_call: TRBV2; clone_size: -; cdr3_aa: CASSDDRALEAFF; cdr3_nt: TGTGCCAGCAGTGATGACAGGGCCCTTGAAGCTTTCTTT
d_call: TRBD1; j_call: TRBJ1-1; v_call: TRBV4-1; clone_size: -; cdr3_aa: CASSQDKGTGGAFF; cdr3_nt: TGCGCCAGCAGCCAAGATAAGGGCACAGGGGGAGCTTTCTTT
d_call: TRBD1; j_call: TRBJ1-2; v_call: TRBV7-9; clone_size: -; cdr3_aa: CASTNNRGEYGYTF; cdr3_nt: TGTGCCAGCACCAACAACAGGGGGGAGTATGGCTACACCTTC
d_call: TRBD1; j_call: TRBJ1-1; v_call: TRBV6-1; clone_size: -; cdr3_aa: CASSTGQGAEAFF; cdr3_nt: TGTGCCAGCAGTACCGGACAGGGTGCTGAAGCTTTCTTT
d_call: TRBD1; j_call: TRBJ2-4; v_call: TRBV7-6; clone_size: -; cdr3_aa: CASSGGTGGSKNIQYF; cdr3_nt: TGTGCCAGCAGCGGCGGGACAGGGGGATCCAAAAACATTCAGTACTTC
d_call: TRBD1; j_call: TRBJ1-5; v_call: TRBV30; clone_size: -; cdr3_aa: CAWSVGGTGNQPQHF; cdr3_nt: TGTGCCTGGAGTGTTGGAGGGACAGGGAATCAGCCCCAGCATTTT
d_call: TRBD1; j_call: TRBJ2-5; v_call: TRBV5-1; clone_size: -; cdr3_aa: CASSRDRGTQTQYF; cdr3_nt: TGCGCCAGCAGCCGGGACAGGGGGACCCAGACCCAGTACTTC
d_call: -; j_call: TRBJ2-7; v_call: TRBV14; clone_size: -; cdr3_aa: CASSRDTVAYEQYF; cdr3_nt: TGTGCCAGCAGCCGGGACACGGTTGCCTACGAGCAGTACTTC
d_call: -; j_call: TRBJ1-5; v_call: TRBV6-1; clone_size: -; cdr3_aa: CASSEIGGNQPQHF; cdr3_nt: TGTGCCAGCAGTGAGATAGGGGGCAATCAGCCCCAGCATTTT
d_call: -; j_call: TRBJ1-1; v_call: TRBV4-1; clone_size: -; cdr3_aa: CASSQERGESNTEAFF; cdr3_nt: TGCGCCAGCAGCCAAGAACGCGGGGAGTCGAACACTGAAGCTTTCTTT
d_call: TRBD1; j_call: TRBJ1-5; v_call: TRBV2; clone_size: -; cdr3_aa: CASSADRNQPQHF; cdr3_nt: TGTGCCAGCAGCGCGGACAGGAATCAGCCCCAGCATTTT
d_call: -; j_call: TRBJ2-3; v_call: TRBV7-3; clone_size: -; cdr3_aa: CASSLGAGVTDTQYF; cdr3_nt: TGTGCCAGCAGCTTAGGAGCCGGCGTCACAGATACGCAGTATTTT
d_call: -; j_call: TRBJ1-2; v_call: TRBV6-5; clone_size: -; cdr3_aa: CASSPGGASYGYTF; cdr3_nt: TGTGCCAGCAGCCCCGGGGGGGCTAGCTATGGCTACACCTTC
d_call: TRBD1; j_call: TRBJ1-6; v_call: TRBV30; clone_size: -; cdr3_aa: CAWSRDSNSPLHF; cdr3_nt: TGTGCCTGGAGTCGGGACAGTAATTCACCCCTCCACTTT
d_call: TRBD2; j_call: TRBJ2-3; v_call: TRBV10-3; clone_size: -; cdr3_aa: CAISDLAGFADTQYF; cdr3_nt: TGTGCCATCAGTGACTTAGCGGGGTTCGCAGATACGCAGTATTTT
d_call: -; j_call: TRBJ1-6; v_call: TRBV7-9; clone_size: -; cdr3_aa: CASSLPVAGGSSYNSPLHF; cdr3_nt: TGTGCCAGCAGCTTGCCCGTCGCGGGGGGAAGCTCCTATAATTCACCCCTCCACTTT
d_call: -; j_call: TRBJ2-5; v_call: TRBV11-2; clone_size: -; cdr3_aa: CASSSLGNREETQYF; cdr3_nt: TGTGCCAGCAGCTCCCTCGGAAACCGGGAAGAGACCCAGTACTTC
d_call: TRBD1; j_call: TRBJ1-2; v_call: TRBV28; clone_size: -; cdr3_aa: CASSLGQGIPNYGYTF; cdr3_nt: TGTGCCAGCAGTTTAGGACAGGGGATTCCTAACTATGGCTACACCTTC
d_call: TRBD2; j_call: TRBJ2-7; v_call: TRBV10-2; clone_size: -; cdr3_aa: CASKLAGAYEQYF; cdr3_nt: TGCGCCAGCAAACTAGCGGGGGCCTACGAGCAGTACTTC
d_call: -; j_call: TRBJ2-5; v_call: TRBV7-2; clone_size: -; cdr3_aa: CASSSWTGTKETQYF; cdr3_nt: TGTGCCAGCAGCTCATGGACAGGGACTAAAGAGACCCAGTACTTC
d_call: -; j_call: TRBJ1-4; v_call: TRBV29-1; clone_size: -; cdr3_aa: CSVVWAGRLFF; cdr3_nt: TGCAGCGTTGTTTGGGCAGGAAGACTGTTTTTT
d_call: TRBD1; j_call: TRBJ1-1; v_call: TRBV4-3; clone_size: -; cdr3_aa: CASSQDWQGAVTEAFF; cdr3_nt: TGCGCCAGCAGCCAAGATTGGCAGGGGGCAGTAACTGAAGCTTTCTTT
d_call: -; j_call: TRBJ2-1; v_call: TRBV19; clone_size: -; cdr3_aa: CASSIVEGDEQFF; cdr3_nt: TGTGCCAGTAGTATAGTGGAGGGAGATGAGCAGTTCTTC
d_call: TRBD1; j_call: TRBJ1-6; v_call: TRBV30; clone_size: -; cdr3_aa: CAWSVRQGAESPLHF; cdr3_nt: TGTGCCTGGAGTGTACGACAGGGGGCAGAATCACCCCTCCACTTT
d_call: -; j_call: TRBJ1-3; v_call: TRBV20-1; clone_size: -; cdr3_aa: CSASATGNTIYF; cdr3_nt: TGCAGTGCTAGTGCCACTGGAAACACCATATATTTT
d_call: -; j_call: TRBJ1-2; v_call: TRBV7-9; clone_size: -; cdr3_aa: CASSLEAGKDGYTF; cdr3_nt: TGTGCCAGCAGCTTAGAGGCAGGGAAGGATGGCTACACCTTC
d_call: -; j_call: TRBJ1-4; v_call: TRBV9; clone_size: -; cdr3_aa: CASSVAWGRGEKLFF; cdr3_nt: TGTGCCAGCAGCGTAGCGTGGGGTCGGGGTGAAAAACTGTTTTTT
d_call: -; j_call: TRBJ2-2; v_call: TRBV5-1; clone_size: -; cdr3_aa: CASSSRVRGESGELFF; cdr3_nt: TGCGCCAGCAGTTCCCGGGTGCGGGGTGAGTCCGGGGAGCTGTTTTTT
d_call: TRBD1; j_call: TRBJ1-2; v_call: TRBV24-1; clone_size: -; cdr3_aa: CATSDDSRGPSGYTF; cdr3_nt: TGTGCCACCAGTGATGATTCGAGGGGGCCCAGTGGCTACACCTTC
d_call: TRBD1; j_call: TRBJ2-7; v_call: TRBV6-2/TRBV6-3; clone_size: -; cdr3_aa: CASSYRDRSSYEQYF; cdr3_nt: TGTGCCAGCAGTTACCGGGACAGGAGCTCCTACGAGCAGTACTTC
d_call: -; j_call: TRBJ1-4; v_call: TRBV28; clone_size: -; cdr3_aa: CASSLLGGEKLFF; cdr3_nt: TGTGCCAGCAGTTTATTGGGAGGTGAAAAACTGTTTTTT
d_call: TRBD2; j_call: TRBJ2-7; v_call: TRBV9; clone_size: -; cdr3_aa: CASSERDYPTYEQYF; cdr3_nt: TGTGCCAGCAGCGAGAGGGACTACCCGACCTACGAGCAGTACTTC
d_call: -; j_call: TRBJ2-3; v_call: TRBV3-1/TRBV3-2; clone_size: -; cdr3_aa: CASSRLADTQYF; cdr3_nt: TGTGCCAGCAGCCGTCTTGCAGATACGCAGTATTTT
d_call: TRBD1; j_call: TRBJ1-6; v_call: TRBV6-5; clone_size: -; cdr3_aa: CASSNGQGWNSPLHF; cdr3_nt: TGTGCCAGCAGTAACGGACAGGGATGGAATTCACCCCTCCACTTT
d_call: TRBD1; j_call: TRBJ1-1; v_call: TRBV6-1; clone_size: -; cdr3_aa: CASSVRTGNTEAFF; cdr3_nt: TGTGCCAGCAGTGTACGGACAGGAAACACTGAAGCTTTCTTT
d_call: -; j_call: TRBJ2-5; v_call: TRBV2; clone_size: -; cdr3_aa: CASSSTGKMKETQYF; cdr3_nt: TGTGCCAGCAGTTCCACAGGGAAGATGAAAGAGACCCAGTACTTC
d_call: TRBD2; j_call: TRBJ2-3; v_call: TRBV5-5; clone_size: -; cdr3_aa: CASSFGLAGTTDTQYF; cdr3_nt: TGTGCCAGCAGCTTCGGACTAGCGGGGACCACAGATACGCAGTATTTT
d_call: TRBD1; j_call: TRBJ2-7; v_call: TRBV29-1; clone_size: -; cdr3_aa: CSVRDRGYEQYF; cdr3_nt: TGCAGCGTTCGAGACAGGGGCTACGAGCAGTACTTC
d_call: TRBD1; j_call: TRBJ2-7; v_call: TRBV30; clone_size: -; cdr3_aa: CAWSAGQGAGEQYF; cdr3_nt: TGTGCCTGGAGTGCCGGACAGGGGGCGGGGGAGCAGTACTTC
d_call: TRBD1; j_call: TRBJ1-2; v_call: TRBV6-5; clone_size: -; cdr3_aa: CASSLTGNYGYTF; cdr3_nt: TGTGCCAGCAGTTTGACAGGGAACTATGGCTACACCTTC
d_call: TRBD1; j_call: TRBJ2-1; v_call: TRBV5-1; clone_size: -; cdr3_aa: CASSFSGQAYNEQFF; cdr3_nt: TGCGCCAGCAGCTTTTCGGGACAGGCCTACAATGAGCAGTTCTTC
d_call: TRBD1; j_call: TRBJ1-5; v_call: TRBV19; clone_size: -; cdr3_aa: CASSPRQGAQPQHF; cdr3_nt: TGTGCCAGTAGTCCAAGACAGGGCGCTCAGCCCCAGCATTTT
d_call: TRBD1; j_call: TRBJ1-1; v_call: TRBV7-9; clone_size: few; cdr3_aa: CASSSDRGLNTEAFF; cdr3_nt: TGTGCCAGCAGCTCGGACAGGGGCCTGAACACTGAAGCTTTCTTT
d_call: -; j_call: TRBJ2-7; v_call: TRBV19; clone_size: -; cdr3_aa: CASSARPPRTTRSYEQYF; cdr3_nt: TGTGCCAGTAGTGCCCGGCCCCCCCGGACAACCCGCTCCTACGAGCAGTACTTC
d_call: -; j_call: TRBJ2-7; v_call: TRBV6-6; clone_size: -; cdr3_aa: CASSYSSQGNFEQYF; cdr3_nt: TGTGCCAGCAGTTACTCGAGTCAGGGAAATTTCGAGCAGTACTTC
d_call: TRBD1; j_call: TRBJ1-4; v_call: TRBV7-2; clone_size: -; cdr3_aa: CASSTRGSNEKLFF; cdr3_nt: TGTGCCAGCAGCACCAGGGGGTCTAATGAAAAACTGTTTTTT
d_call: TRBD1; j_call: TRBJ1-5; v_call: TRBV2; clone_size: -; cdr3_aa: CASSPGTGSHQPQHF; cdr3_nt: TGTGCCAGCAGCCCCGGGACAGGGAGTCATCAGCCCCAGCATTTT